The entry below gives a single TCR beta chain sequence along with its context. Its antigen is undetermined. The data were taken from a study of T cell responses to AZD1222 COVID-19 vaccine. Study observations and caveats: Donors were largely white British and mainly female; clonal diversity was possibly underestimated. The study found Spike-specific TCR breadth and depth rose after two AZD1222 doses. Repertoire samples came only from after the peak T cell response.

Sequenced by immunoSEQ multiplex PCR; TCRdb stores in-frame clones only, minus some. The sample consists of more than 150,000 clones, about 87% of them appearing once. Sequencing was performed on peripheral blood, taken on day 0 of MenACWY control vaccination. The TCR was taken from an adult in good health.

CDR3: CASSLGGTGDTQYF. The CDR3 DNA sequence: TGTGCCAGCAGCTTAGGAGGTACTGGAGATACGCAGTATTTT. This chain connects TRBV7-8 to TRBJ2-3, with D uncertain. The CDR3 is 14 residues long. Germline CDR1 is SGHVS and CDR2 is FQNEAQ. Trimming stripped 1 base from V and 5 bases from J, with 10 bases between.